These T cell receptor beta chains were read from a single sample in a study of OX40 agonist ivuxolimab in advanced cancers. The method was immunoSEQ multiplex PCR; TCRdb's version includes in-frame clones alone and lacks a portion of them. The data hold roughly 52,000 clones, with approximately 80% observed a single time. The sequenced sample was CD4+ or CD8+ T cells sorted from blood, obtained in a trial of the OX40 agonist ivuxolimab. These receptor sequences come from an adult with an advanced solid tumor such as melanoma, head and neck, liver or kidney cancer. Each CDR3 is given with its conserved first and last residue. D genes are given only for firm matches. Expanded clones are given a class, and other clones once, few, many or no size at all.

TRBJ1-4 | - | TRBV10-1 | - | CASSRRGDEKLFF | TGCGCCAGCAGCCGCAGGGGAGATGAAAAACTGTTTTTT
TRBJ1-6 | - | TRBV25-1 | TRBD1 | CASRPGQAASPLHF | TGTGCCAGCAGACCGGGACAGGCCGCTTCACCCCTCCACTTT
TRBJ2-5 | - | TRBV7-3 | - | CASSESGSGETQYF | TGTGCCAGCAGCGAATCAGGGTCAGGGGAGACCCAGTACTTC
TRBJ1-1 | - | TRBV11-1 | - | CASSLGGLRTEAFF | TGTGCCAGCAGCTTAGGCGGGTTGAGGACTGAAGCTTTCTTT
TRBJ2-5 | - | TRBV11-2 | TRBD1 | CASSSVTGAGTQYF | TGTGCCAGCAGCTCGGTGACAGGGGCAGGGACCCAGTACTTC
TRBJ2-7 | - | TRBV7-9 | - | CASSLALVEIGYEQYF | TGTGCCAGCAGCTTGGCGCTTGTAGAGATAGGGTACGAGCAGTACTTC
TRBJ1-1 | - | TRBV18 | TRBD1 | CASSGDSNTEAFF | TGTGCCAGCTCAGGGGACAGTAACACTGAAGCTTTCTTT
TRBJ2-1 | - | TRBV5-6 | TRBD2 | CASSLARLAGNNEQFF | TGTGCCAGCAGCTTGGCCCGCCTAGCGGGGAACAATGAGCAGTTCTTC
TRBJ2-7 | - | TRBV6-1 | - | CASTWTASYEQYF | TGTGCCAGCACTTGGACAGCTTCCTACGAGCAGTACTTC
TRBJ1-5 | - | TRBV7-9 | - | CASSLGDPLQPQHF | TGTGCCAGCAGCTTAGGGGACCCCTTGCAGCCCCAGCATTTT
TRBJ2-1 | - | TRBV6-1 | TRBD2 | CASSAGRPSGNNEQFF | TGTGCCAGCAGTGCGGGTCGGCCTAGCGGGAACAATGAGCAGTTCTTC
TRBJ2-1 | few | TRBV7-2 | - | CASSPRDRGSSYNEQFF | TGTGCCAGCAGCCCTAGGGACCGGGGGAGCTCCTACAATGAGCAGTTCTTC
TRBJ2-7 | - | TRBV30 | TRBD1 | CAWSPTGYEQYF | TGTGCCTGGAGTCCGACAGGGTACGAGCAGTACTTC
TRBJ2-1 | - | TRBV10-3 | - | CASGGGLDNEQFF | TGTGCCTCAGGGGGGGGTCTTGACAATGAGCAGTTCTTC
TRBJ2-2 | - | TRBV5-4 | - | CASSLGGATNTGELFF | TGTGCCAGCAGCTTGGGCGGCGCCACGAACACCGGGGAGCTGTTTTTT
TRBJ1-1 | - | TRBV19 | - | CASSGTILLGTEAFF | TGTGCCAGTAGTGGTACCATTCTCCTCGGCACTGAAGCTTTCTTT
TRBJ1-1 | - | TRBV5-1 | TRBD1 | CASSSVRDSRTEAFF | TGCGCCAGCAGCTCCGTTCGGGACAGTCGCACTGAAGCTTTCTTT
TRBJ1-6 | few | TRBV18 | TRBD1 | CASSPQGVSYNSPLHF | TGTGCCAGCTCACCCCAGGGGGTCTCCTATAATTCACCCCTCCACTTT
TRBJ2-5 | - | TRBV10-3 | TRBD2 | CAISIAGGRETQYF | TGTGCCATCAGCATAGCGGGGGGCAGAGAGACCCAGTACTTC
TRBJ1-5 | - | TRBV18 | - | CASSPPHQGSQPQHF | TGTGCCAGCTCACCACCGCATCAGGGAAGTCAGCCCCAGCATTTT
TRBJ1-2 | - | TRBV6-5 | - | CASSPGRGIDYGYTF | TGTGCCAGCAGTCCGGGGCGAGGGATCGACTATGGCTACACCTTC
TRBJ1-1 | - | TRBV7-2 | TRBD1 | CASSRRDRGYTEAFF | TGTGCCAGCAGCCGACGGGACAGGGGGTATACTGAAGCTTTCTTT
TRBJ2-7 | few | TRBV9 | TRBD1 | CASSVGQGLYEQYF | TGTGCCAGCAGCGTAGGACAGGGGCTCTACGAGCAGTACTTC
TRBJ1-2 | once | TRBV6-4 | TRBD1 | CASSDSGTANYGYTF | TGTGCCAGCAGTGACTCCGGGACAGCTAACTATGGCTACACCTTC
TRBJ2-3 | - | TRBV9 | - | CASSVVGDGTDTQYF | TGTGCCAGCAGCGTAGTTGGGGATGGGACAGATACGCAGTATTTT
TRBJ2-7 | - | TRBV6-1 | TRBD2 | CASSVTGGLYEQYF | TGTGCCAGCAGTGTAACGGGAGGACTCTACGAGCAGTACTTC
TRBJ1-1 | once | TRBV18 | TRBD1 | CASSPPGTGFWSPEAFF | TGTGCCAGCTCACCCCCCGGGACAGGGTTTTGGTCCCCTGAAGCTTTCTTT
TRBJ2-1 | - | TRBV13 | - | CASSPQVNEQFF | TGTGCCAGCAGCCCACAGGTGAATGAGCAGTTCTTC
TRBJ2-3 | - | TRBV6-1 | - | CASRAQGTYTDTQYF | TGTGCCAGCAGAGCTCAAGGAACCTACACAGATACGCAGTATTTT
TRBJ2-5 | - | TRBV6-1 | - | CASSELRTETQYF | TGTGCCAGCAGTGAATTGCGGACAGAGACCCAGTACTTC
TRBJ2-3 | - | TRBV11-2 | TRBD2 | CASTREGTDTQYF | TGTGCCAGCACGAGGGAGGGTACAGATACGCAGTATTTT
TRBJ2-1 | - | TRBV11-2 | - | CASNPGGGSKNEQFF | TGTGCCAGCAATCCCGGGGGCGGGTCAAAGAATGAGCAGTTCTTC
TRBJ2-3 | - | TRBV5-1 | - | CASSLAGGGTDTQYF | TGCGCCAGCAGCTTGGCCGGCGGGGGCACAGATACGCAGTATTTT
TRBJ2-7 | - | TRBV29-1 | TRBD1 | CSVDSAGTGYEQYF | TGCAGCGTTGACTCGGCCGGGACAGGGTACGAGCAGTACTTC
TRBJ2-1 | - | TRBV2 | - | CASSVVSYNEQFF | TGTGCCAGCAGTGTGGTCTCCTACAATGAGCAGTTCTTC
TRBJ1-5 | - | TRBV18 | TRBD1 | CASSPRQGAQPQHF | TGTGCCAGCTCACCACGGCAGGGGGCTCAGCCCCAGCATTTT
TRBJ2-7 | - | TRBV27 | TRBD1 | CASIRDRGSYEQYF | TGTGCCAGCATAAGGGACAGGGGTTCCTACGAGCAGTACTTC
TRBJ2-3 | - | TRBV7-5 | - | CARSPGGVGPDTQYF | TGTGCCAGAAGCCCGGGGGGAGTAGGACCAGATACGCAGTATTTT
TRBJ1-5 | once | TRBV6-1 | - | CASSPGGDQPQHF | TGTGCCAGCAGTCCCGGCGGGGACCAGCCCCAGCATTTT
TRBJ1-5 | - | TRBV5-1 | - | CASSPDSYSNQPQHF | TGCGCCAGCAGCCCGGACAGTTATAGCAATCAGCCCCAGCATTTT
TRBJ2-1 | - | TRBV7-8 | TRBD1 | CASSLVYETGYNEQFF | TGTGCCAGCAGCTTAGTTTATGAGACAGGGTACAATGAGCAGTTCTTC
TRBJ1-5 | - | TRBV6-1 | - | CASSEGGRVNQPQHF | TGTGCCAGCAGTGAAGGTGGCAGGGTCAATCAGCCCCAGCATTTT
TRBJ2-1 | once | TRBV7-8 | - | CASSFPGLTYNEQFF | TGTGCCAGCAGCTTTCCGGGTCTAACCTACAATGAGCAGTTCTTC
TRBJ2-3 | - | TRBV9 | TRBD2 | CASSVGGGADTQYF | TGTGCCAGCAGCGTAGGCGGGGGAGCAGATACGCAGTATTTT
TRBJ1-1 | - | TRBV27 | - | CASSLTGYTEAFF | TGTGCCAGCAGTCTAACAGGGTACACTGAAGCTTTCTTT
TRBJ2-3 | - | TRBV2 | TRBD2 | CASSAGLAVTDTQYF | TGTGCCAGCAGTGCGGGACTAGCGGTCACAGATACGCAGTATTTT
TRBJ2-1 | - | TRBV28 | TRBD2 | CASSPPGLVNEQFF | TGTGCCAGCAGTCCCCCAGGACTAGTCAATGAGCAGTTCTTC